Described below is a single TCR beta chain sequence and its context. Antigen specificity is unknown. This sample was taken from a study of PD-1 blockade in classical Hodgkin lymphoma. Using immunoSEQ multiplex PCR, the repertoire was profiled, and TCRdb retains in-frame clones only, with some absent. The sample has approximately 60,000 clones; around 88% are singletons. Study-wide points: While CD8+ TCR diversity did not rise significantly by C4D1, CD4+ TCR diversity did.

Brentuximab vedotin exposure varied, and every patient relapsed after autologous stem cell transplantation. The ends lost 5 bases at V and 2 bases at J; junction bases unmatched: 6. Germline lookup yields CDR1 LNHDA and CDR2 SQIVND (reference sequence). This CDR3 spans 14 amino acids. The TCR sequence derives from a human donor with classical Hodgkin lymphoma. The chain uses TRBV19 and TRBJ2-7; TRBD1 matches 7 bases. This specimen consisted of peripheral blood mononuclear cells (PBMCs), obtained at baseline. In DNA form, the CDR3 reads TGTGCCAGTAGTGACGACAGGGCCGCCTACGAGCAGTACTTC. It is translated as CASSDDRAAYEQYF.